The subject of this entry is one T cell receptor beta chain. What it binds is not known. The data were taken from a study of Ad26.COV2.S vaccination and SARS-CoV-2 variants. Whole-study results and caveats: Assessments of TCR breadth and depth may have underestimated the total T cell responses. Vaccine recipients had higher spike-specific TCR breadth than placebo recipients.

Measured with immunoSEQ multiplex PCR; TCRdb has only the in-frame clones, and not every one. The repertoire holds roughly 380,000 clones, with 92% as singletons. V lost 0 bases and J lost 8; bases outside the gene matches: 3. Germline V CDR1 and CDR2: SQVTM, ANQGSEA. CDR3 length: 12 amino acids. The sequencing used peripheral blood, collected after recovery from COVID-19. The rearrangement joins TRBV29-1 to TRBJ1-2; the match to TRBD1 covers 7 bases. The clonotype comes from a human donor who had recovered from COVID-19. The CDR3 spells CSVEEGGGGYTF. CDR3 DNA: TGCAGCGTTGAAGAAGGGGGCGGGGGCTACACCTTC.